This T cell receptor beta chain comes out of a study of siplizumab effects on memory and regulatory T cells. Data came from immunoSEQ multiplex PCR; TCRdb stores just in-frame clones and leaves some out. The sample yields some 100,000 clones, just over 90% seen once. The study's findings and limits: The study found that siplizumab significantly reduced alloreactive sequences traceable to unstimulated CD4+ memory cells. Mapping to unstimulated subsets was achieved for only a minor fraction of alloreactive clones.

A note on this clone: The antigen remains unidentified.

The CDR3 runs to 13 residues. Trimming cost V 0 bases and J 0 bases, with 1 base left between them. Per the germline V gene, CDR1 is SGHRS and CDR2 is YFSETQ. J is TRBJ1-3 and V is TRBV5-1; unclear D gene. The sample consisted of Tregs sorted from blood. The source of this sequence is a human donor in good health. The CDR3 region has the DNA TGCGCCAGCAGCTTGGACTCTGGAAACACCATATATTTT. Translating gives CASSLDSGNTIYF.